Following are 24 T cell receptor beta chains from one sample sequenced in a study of cytomegalovirus exposure and HLA in healthy donors. PCR amplification relied on 60 Vbeta primers (plus 13 Jbeta primers). Here immunoSEQ multiplex PCR was the method, and the copy in TCRdb shows in-frame clones only, minus some. The sample contains 70,000 or so clones, around 68% of which appear only once. The sequenced sample was PBMCs. The receptor set was obtained from a woman aged 25 to 39 in good health and CMV-seronegative.

The chain links TRBV7-3 to TRBJ1-1; 7 nucleotides match TRBD1. Per germline, CDR1 SGHTA and CDR2 FQGTGA. The CDR3 sequence is 14 residues long. Losses at the gene ends were 5 bases for V and 5 bases for J; bases not matched to a gene: 8. The CDR3 region has the DNA TGTGCCAGCAGCCCTAGACAGGGTTGGACTGAAGCTTTCTTT. Translating it yields CASSPRQGWTEAFF. The full variable domain, rest sourced from reference TRBV7-3 and TRBJ1-1, is GAGVSQTPSNKVTEKGKYVELRCDPISGHTALYWYRQSLGQGPEFLIYFQGTGAADDSGLPNDRFFAVRPEGSVSTLKIQRTERGDSAVYLCASSPRQGWTEAFFGQGTRLTVV.

The rearrangement uses TRBV19 and TRBJ2-1; 9 bases are shared with TRBD2. With 2 bases clipped from V and 7 bases from J, the junction kept 6 bases outside the gene matches. Germline lookup yields CDR1 LNHDA and CDR2 SQIVND (reference sequence). This CDR3 has 15 residues. CDR3 in amino acids: CASSISSGGRNEQFF. CDR3 DNA sequence: TGTGCCAGTAGTATATCCAGCGGGGGGCGGAATGAGCAGTTCTTC. The full variable domain, its missing parts supplied by reference TRBV19 and TRBJ2-1, is DGGITQSPKYLFRKEGQNVTLSCEQNLNHDAMYWYRQDPGQGLRLIYYSQIVNDFQKGDIAEGYSVSREKKESFPLTVTSAQKNPTAFYLCASSISSGGRNEQFFGPGTRLTVL.

Turning to this clone: At one end, the junction sequence differs from germline, possibly due to a read error. This chain connects TRBV7-8 to TRBJ2-1; D might be TRBD1 (7 bases). Germline CDR1 and CDR2: SGHVS and FQNEAQ. This CDR3 has 12 residues. CDR3 amino acids: CASSRRGEKGLF. The CDR3 nucleotides are TGTGCCAGCAGCCGCAGGGGGGAAAAGGGGCTCTTC.

The sample holds a few counts of this clone. The chain combines TRBV6-5 with TRBJ1-2; 7 nucleotides match TRBD1. Trimming cost V 3 bases and J 2 bases; bases outside gene matches: 6. CDR1 is MNHEY, CDR2 SVGAGI, per germline. CDR3 length: 15 residues. The CDR3 DNA reads as TGTGCCAGCAGTTATTCCGGACAGGCGAACTATGGCTACACCTTC. It translates to CASSYSGQANYGYTF.

This chain uses TRBV5-6 with TRBJ1-2; D gene unclear. This CDR3 is 14 amino acids long. Trimming took 0 bases from V and 3 from J, leaving 9 bases between them. Germline V gene lookup returns CDR1 SGHDT and CDR2 YYEEEE. DNA for the CDR3: TGTGCCAGCAGCTTGGCGGAGGGCTACTATGGCTACACCTTC. As protein: CASSLAEGYYGYTF.

V is TRBV30 and J is TRBJ2-5; the match to TRBD1 covers 8 bases. This CDR3 has 14 amino acids. Trimming removed 5 bases from V and 4 bases from J; junction bases left unmatched: 9. Germline CDR1 reads GTSNPN; CDR2 reads SVGIG (reference sequence). CDR3 coding DNA: TGTGCCTGGGCCAGGGGGCTCTTGGGAGAGACCCAGTACTTC. Translating it yields CAWARGLLGETQYF.

The chain recombines TRBV2 with TRBJ1-2; a weak D match, TRBD1 (6 bases). Trimming shortened V by 2 bases and J by 7 bases, and 17 bases separated the two germline ends. CDR1 and CDR2 from the germline V gene are SNHLY and FYNNEI. The CDR3 loop spans 15 amino acids. This CDR3 is CASSESRGGVGGYTF. The DNA for the CDR3 is TGTGCCAGCAGTGAATCAAGAGGGGGAGTTGGTGGCTACACCTTC.

This clone was counted a few times. The rearrangement uses TRBV9 and TRBJ2-1; possible D gene TRBD2, 6 bases. V was trimmed by 4 bases and J by 7 bases, leaving 15 bases between them. The CDR3 runs 14 residues. CDR1 is SGDLS and CDR2 is YYNGEE in the germline V gene. The CDR3: CASSPQGAGNEQFF. CDR3 DNA: TGTGCCAGCAGCCCGCAAGGAGCGGGTAATGAGCAGTTCTTC. Based on the CDR3 plus reference TRBV9 and TRBJ2-1, the full variable domain is DSGVTQTPKHLITATGQRVTLRCSPRSGDLSVYWYQQSLDQGLQFLIQYYNGEERAKGNILERFSAQQFPDLHSELNLSSLELGDSALYFCASSPQGAGNEQFFGPGTRLTVL.

The CDR3 DNA sequence: TGTGCCAGCAGCCCAACTCCGGGACAGCAAGAGACCCAGTACTTC. Encoded protein: CASSPTPGQQETQYF. J is TRBJ2-5 and V is TRBV7-9, with 7 bases matching TRBD1. The CDR3 has 15 residues. V lost 5 bases to trimming and J lost 2 bases; unmatched junction nucleotides: 8. CDR1 is SEHNR, CDR2 FQNEAQ, per germline (reference sequence).

The chain is built from TRBV6-1 and TRBJ2-5; 11 positions agree with TRBD1. Trimming cost V 6 bases and J 4 bases; bases outside gene matches: 1. The CDR3 consists of 13 residues. Looked up from germline, CDR1 is MNHNS and CDR2 is SASEGT. CDR3 amino acids: CASRGQGGETQYF. Here the CDR3 DNA reads TGTGCCAGCAGGGGACAGGGGGGAGAGACCCAGTACTTC.

V is TRBV7-6 and J is TRBJ2-1, with 13 bases matching TRBD2. Germline-derived CDR1 and CDR2 are SGHVS and FNYEAQ. V shed 3 bases and J 6 bases; nucleotides not matched to a gene: 5. The CDR3 loop spans 16 amino acids. CDR3: CASSFRLAGGFNEQFF. DNA for the CDR3: TGTGCCAGCAGCTTCCGACTAGCGGGGGGTTTCAATGAGCAGTTCTTC.

V usage is TRBV7-2 and J usage is TRBJ2-2, with D hard to call. CDR1 and CDR2 from the germline V gene are SGHTA and FQGNSA. The ends were cut back, 1 base at V and 7 bases at J, with 10 bases in the middle. The CDR3 consists of 14 residues. CDR3 in DNA: TGTGCCAGCAGCTTAGTGGCAACGAACGGGGAGCTGTTTTTT. Translated: CASSLVATNGELFF.

This chain joins TRBV5-1 and TRBJ1-1, with D possibly being TRBD1 (5 bases). Germline V gene data show CDR1 as SGHRS and CDR2 as YFSETQ. CDR3 length: 15 amino acids. V shed 0 bases and J shed 0 bases, with 9 bases lying between them. CDR3 DNA sequence: TGCGCCAGCAGCTTGGGGGGCAGGCTGAACACTGAAGCTTTCTTT. It is translated as CASSLGGRLNTEAFF.

V gene TRBV28 combines with J gene TRBJ1-4; a weak D match, TRBD1 (5 bases). The CDR3 has 15 residues. V lost 7 bases and J lost 5, with 17 bases in between. Looked up from germline, CDR1 is MDHEN and CDR2 is SYDVKM. The CDR3 protein is CASKRGGSRNEKLFF. DNA of the CDR3: TGTGCCAGCAAACGGGGGGGGTCGAGGAATGAAAAACTGTTTTTT.

V and J are TRBV7-9 and TRBJ2-7; 7 bases are shared with TRBD1. This CDR3 is built from 15 residues. The germline V gene has CDR1 SEHNR and CDR2 FQNEAQ (reference sequence). Trimming removed 4 bases from V and 0 bases from J; junction bases left unmatched: 6. The CDR3 DNA reads TGTGCCAGCAGCTCTTGGACAGGAGGCTCCTACGAGCAGTACGTC. This codes for CASSSWTGGSYEQYV.

The gene calls are TRBV6-1 and TRBJ2-3, with D possibly being TRBD2 (6 bases). V was shortened by 5 bases and J by 2 bases, with 14 bases between the two germline ends. The germline V gene encodes CDR1 MNHNS and CDR2 SASEGT. The CDR3 is 15 residues long. The CDR3 here is CASSPTLANTDTQYF. DNA for the CDR3: TGTGCCAGCAGTCCTACTCTAGCGAACACAGATACGCAGTATTTT.

The chain uses TRBV30 and TRBJ1-1, with a possible D match to TRBD1 (5 bases). CDR3 size: 14 residues. The ends were cut back, 3 bases at V and 0 bases at J, with 11 bases in the middle. CDR1 is GTSNPN and CDR2 is SVGIG in the germline V gene (reference sequence). The CDR3 nucleotides read TGTGCCTGGAGCCCAGGGATCATGAACACTGAAGCTTTCTTT. This codes for CAWSPGIMNTEAFF.

This clone occurred a few times. The chain is built from TRBV9 and TRBJ1-5, with a tentative D call TRBD1 (6 bases). CDR1 and CDR2 from the germline V gene are SGDLS and YYNGEE. V dropped 4 bases and J dropped 7 bases, with 18 bases sitting between them. The length of the CDR3 is 15 residues. The DNA of the CDR3 is TGTGCCAGCAGCCAGGGGTCCGGTCTATTACAGCCCCAGCATTTT. Its translation: CASSQGSGLLQPQHF.

This clone was seen only a few times. The rearrangement links TRBV12-5 to TRBJ2-3, with TRBD2 as a possible D gene (6 bases). The CDR3 has 13 residues. V shed 6 bases and J shed 9 bases, with 16 bases lying between them. CDR1 and CDR2 (germline): LGHNT, FRNRAP. This CDR3 reads CASGVSGTRTQYF. The CDR3 nucleotides are TGTGCTAGTGGAGTTTCCGGGACTCGCACGCAGTATTTT.

J is TRBJ1-2 and V is TRBV5-8, with D maybe TRBD1 (5 bases). Looked up from germline, CDR1 is SGHTS and CDR2 is YDEGEE. The V end lost 3 bases, the J end lost 5 bases, and 8 bases lay between the germline ends. The CDR3 totals 12 residues. The CDR3 spells CASSWGLYGYTF. The DNA for the CDR3 is TGTGCCAGCAGCTGGGGCCTTTATGGCTACACCTTC.

This clone has a handful of counts. J is TRBJ2-1 and V is TRBV11-3; D not resolved. Trimming left V 5 bases short and J 8 bases short, with 13 bases between. This CDR3 spans 13 amino acids. Germline CDR1 reads SGHNT; CDR2 reads YENEEA. In DNA form, the CDR3 reads TGTGCCAGCAGCGGCCAGGCTGCCGATGAGCAGTTCTTC. It yields the protein CASSGQAADEQFF.

This chain links TRBV19 with TRBJ1-4; D is unresolved. Looked up from germline, CDR1 is LNHDA and CDR2 is SQIVND (reference sequence). V lost 3 bases, J lost 12 bases, and 8 bases lay in between. The CDR3 contains 11 residues. CDR3 protein: CASSIGRELFF. The CDR3 bases are TGTGCCAGTAGTATCGGGCGGGAACTGTTTTTT.

The chain links TRBV2 to TRBJ2-7; TRBD1 matches at 7 bases. Per germline, CDR1 SNHLY and CDR2 FYNNEI. J lost 0 bases, V lost 6 bases, and 2 bases had no gene match. The length of the CDR3 is 13 residues. Here the CDR3 reads CASSRDSSYEQYF. The CDR3 region has the DNA TGTGCCAGCAGCCGGGACAGCTCCTACGAGCAGTACTTC.

The rearrangement joins TRBV5-4 to TRBJ1-2, with a tentative D call TRBD1 (6 bases). Trimming cost V 4 bases and J 3 bases, with 10 bases left between them. This CDR3 comprises 13 residues. Germline V gene data show CDR1 as SGHNT and CDR2 as YYREEE (reference sequence). For the CDR3, the DNA is TGTGCCAGCAGCCCCAGGGGCTACTATGGCTACACCTTC. It is translated as CASSPRGYYGYTF.